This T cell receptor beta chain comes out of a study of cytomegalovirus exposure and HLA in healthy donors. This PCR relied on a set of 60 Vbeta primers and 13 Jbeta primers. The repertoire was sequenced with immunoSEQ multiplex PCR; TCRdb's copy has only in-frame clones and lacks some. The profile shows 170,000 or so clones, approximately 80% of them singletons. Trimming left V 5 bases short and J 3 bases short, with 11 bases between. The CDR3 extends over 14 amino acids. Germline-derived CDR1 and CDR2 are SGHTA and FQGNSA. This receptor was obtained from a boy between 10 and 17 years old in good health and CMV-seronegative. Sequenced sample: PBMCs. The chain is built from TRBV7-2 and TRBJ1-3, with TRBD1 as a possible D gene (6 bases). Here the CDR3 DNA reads TGTGCCAGCAGCCCAGGGGTCGGTGGAAACACCATATATTTT. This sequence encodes CASSPGVGGNTIYF.